These 13 T cell receptor beta chains were all obtained from the same sample, sequenced in a study of blood T cell repertoires in COVID-19. Sequenced by immunoSEQ multiplex PCR; TCRdb stores in-frame clones only, minus some. The repertoire holds 88,000 or so clones, with approximately 89% as singletons. The specimen was peripheral blood. These receptors were taken from a man aged 45-65 years with acute or convalescent COVID-19.

The chain joins TRBV7-6 to TRBJ1-1; tentatively, D is TRBD1 (6 bases). CDR3 length equals 14 residues. The germline gives CDR1 SGHVS, CDR2 FNYEAQ. The V and J ends lost 5 bases and 4 bases respectively, with 14 bases between them. CDR3 sequence (DNA): TGTGCCAGCAGCCTCACAGGGTTGGGCACTGAAGCTTTCTTT. Protein: CASSLTGLGTEAFF.

The chain links TRBV28 to TRBJ2-1; D remains ambiguous. The germline CDR1 and CDR2 sequences are MDHEN and SYDVKM. Trimming shortened V by 5 bases and J by 6 bases, and 11 bases separated the two germline ends. This CDR3 is built from 13 residues. In DNA form, the CDR3 reads TGTGCCAGCAGTCTAACCCGCCCCAATGAGCAGTTCTTC. The encoded protein is CASSLTRPNEQFF.

This chain connects TRBV13 to TRBJ1-2; a weak D match, TRBD1 (5 bases). The CDR3 extends over 16 amino acids. Trimming removed 2 bases from V and 13 bases from J, with 26 bases in between. Germline V lookup: CDR1 PRHDT, CDR2 FYEKMQ (reference sequence). CDR3 region: CASSLRKEGAYYALTF. CDR3 DNA sequence: TGTGCCAGCAGCTTACGGAAAGAAGGGGCCTACTACGCCCTCACCTTC.

This clone was detected once. The rearrangement links TRBV5-1 to TRBJ2-2; D unresolved. The germline V gene has CDR1 SGHRS and CDR2 YFSETQ. The CDR3 totals 15 residues. Trimming removed 4 bases from V and 0 bases from J, with 10 bases in between. CDR3 DNA: TGCGCCAGCAGCCTCTACTACGCGAACACCGGGGAGCTGTTTTTT. This encodes CASSLYYANTGELFF. The whole variable domain, remainder taken from reference TRBV5-1 and TRBJ2-2, is KAGVTQTPRYLIKTRGQQVTLSCSPISGHRSVSWYQQTPGQGLQFLFEYFSETQRNKGNFPGRFSGRQFSNSRSEMNVSTLELGDSALYLCASSLYYANTGELFFGEGSRLTVL.

This clone has just one count. The rearrangement uses TRBV19 and TRBJ2-7, with 8 bases fitting TRBD1. CDR1 is LNHDA, CDR2 SQIVND, per germline (reference sequence). V dropped 4 bases and J dropped 7; count of bases not matched to a gene: 9. CDR3 size: 14 residues. The CDR3 reads CASSRQTGAGEQYV. For the CDR3, the DNA is TGTGCCAGTAGTAGACAGACAGGGGCGGGGGAGCAGTACGTC.

V usage is TRBV28 and J usage is TRBJ2-1, with D perhaps TRBD2 (6 bases). Germline CDR1 and CDR2: MDHEN and SYDVKM. The V end lost 10 bases, the J end lost 7 bases, and 17 bases lay between the germline ends. The CDR3 spans 13 residues. Written as DNA, the CDR3 is TGTGCCATGAAGACAAGGGGAGGAAATGAGCAGTTCTTC. Its protein is CAMKTRGGNEQFF.

The rearrangement links TRBV28 to TRBJ2-3, with a tentative D call TRBD1 (5 bases). The CDR3 spans 13 residues. CDR1 and CDR2 from the germline V gene are MDHEN and SYDVKM. The V gene lost 4 bases and the J gene lost 4 bases, with 9 bases spanning the gap. The CDR3 sequence: CASSSAGPDTQYF. The CDR3 region has the DNA TGTGCCAGCAGTTCGGCAGGGCCAGATACGCAGTATTTT.

The rearrangement joins TRBV29-1 to TRBJ2-1; 7 nucleotides align to TRBD1. With V trimmed by 7 bases and J by 8 bases, 5 bases remained unmatched. This CDR3 region has 11 residues. CDR1 is SQVTM and CDR2 is ANQGSEA in the germline V gene. The CDR3 loop is CSARTGHEQFF. The CDR3 DNA reads TGCAGCGCCCGGACAGGTCATGAGCAGTTCTTC.

V gene TRBV3-1 (or the pseudogene TRBV3-2) combines with J gene TRBJ1-3; a possible D gene is TRBD1 (6 bases). Germline CDR1 is LGHDT and CDR2 is YNNKEL (reference sequence). The CDR3 consists of 15 residues. The ends were cut back, 7 bases at V and 6 bases at J, with 19 bases in the middle. In nucleotides, the CDR3 is TGTGCCAGCACCCAGACAGGTCGACCTGCAAACACCATATATTTT. Amino acids: CASTQTGRPANTIYF.

The chain links TRBV7-2 to TRBJ2-3; D may be TRBD2 (6 bases). The CDR3 is 17 amino acids. CDR1 and CDR2 from the germline V gene are SGHTA and FQGNSA. Between the trimmed V and J ends, which lost 1 base and 1 base, there was a span of 15 bases. The CDR3 loop reads CASSLEGRGARTDTQYF. The CDR3 bases are TGTGCCAGCAGCTTAGAGGGACGCGGGGCCCGCACAGATACGCAGTATTTT. Based on the CDR3 plus reference TRBV7-2 and TRBJ2-3, the full variable domain is GAGVSQSPSNKVTEKGKDVELRCDPISGHTALYWYRQSLGQGLEFLIYFQGNSAPDKSGLPSDRFSAERTGGSVSTLTIQRTQQEDSAVYLCASSLEGRGARTDTQYFGPGTRLTVL.

The chain links TRBV19 to TRBJ2-5; perhaps TRBD1 as D (5 bases). Trimming removed 4 bases at V and 2 bases at J, with 8 bases between. The germline gives CDR1 LNHDA, CDR2 SQIVND (reference sequence). The CDR3 sequence is 13 residues long. CDR3 loop: CASSTTAQETQYF. The CDR3 DNA is TGTGCCAGTAGTACGACAGCTCAAGAGACCCAGTACTTC.

V is TRBV20-1 and J is TRBJ1-1, with a possible D match to TRBD1 (5 bases). V was cut by 3 bases and J by 5 bases, with 10 bases left in between. Germline V gene lookup returns CDR1 DFQATT and CDR2 SNEGSKA (reference sequence). The CDR3 extends over 12 amino acids. Here the CDR3 reads CSASPGRTEAFF. CDR3 nucleotides: TGCAGTGCTAGTCCAGGGAGGACTGAAGCTTTCTTT.

The rearrangement links TRBV7-9 to TRBJ1-2; D unresolved. Trimming took off 5 bases at V and 7 bases at J, with 20 bases between the two ends. The CDR3 totals 15 residues. Germline assignment: CDR1 SEHNR and CDR2 FQNEAQ (reference sequence). The CDR3 DNA reads TGTGCCAGCAGCCCCCAGTGGGCCCTCCGGTCTGGCTACACCTTC. Translated: CASSPQWALRSGYTF.